This T cell receptor (beta chain) was sequenced for a study of shared clonotypes between healthy human individuals. Study details: A few men and two women, aged 18 to 49, were donors.

The protocol was immunoSEQ multiplex PCR, while the TCRdb copy is restricted to in-frame clones and leaves out a portion. The profile shows approximately 2.3 million clones, approximately 93% of them singletons. Findings and limits, study-wide: Memory subsets generally showed lower estimated richness than naive subsets. For naive CD4 cells, 5% to 6.5% of clonotypes were shared across a few donors. Sorted-subset samples were not fully sequenced, rarefaction indicated.

Germline V lookup: CDR1 MGHRA, CDR2 YSYEKL. The ends lost 1 base at V and 1 base at J; junction bases unmatched: 4. This CDR3 region has 15 residues. Points on this clone: Its specificity is unknown.

V gene TRBV4-1 combines with J gene TRBJ2-7; 7 nucleotides agree with TRBD1. Sequencing was performed on naive CD4+ T cells from PBMCs. Subset defined: CD45RA+ positively selected. This clonotype originated in a man between 18 and 29 years old in good health. Some clones in this sample may be carry-over from other donors' samples. The CDR3 region is CASSQASRGSYEQYF. CDR3 nucleotides: TGCGCCAGCAGCCAAGCTAGCAGGGGGTCCTACGAGCAGTACTTC.